Detailed here is one T cell receptor (beta chain). Generated by immunoSEQ multiplex PCR, the TCRdb table keeps only in-frame clones and is missing some. The sample contains 25,000 to 35,000 clones, around nine tenths of which appear only once. This specimen belongs to a study of OX40 agonist ivuxolimab in advanced cancers. This CDR3 spans 14 amino acids. Germline CDR1 reads MGHDK; CDR2 reads SYGVNS. V was cut by 6 bases and J by 4 bases, with 12 bases left in between. Here the sequenced sample was CD4+ or CD8+ T cells sorted from blood, taken in a trial of the OX40 agonist ivuxolimab. The V call is TRBV25-1, the J call TRBJ1-4; D is undetermined. The sequence was collected from an adult with an advanced solid tumor such as melanoma, head and neck, liver or kidney cancer. CDR3 protein: CASRASQNNEKLFF. The CDR3 nucleotides are TGTGCCAGCAGGGCGTCGCAAAATAATGAAAAACTGTTTTTT.